Each of the 13 T cell receptor beta chains below was sequenced from the same sample in a study of T cell responses to AZD1222 COVID-19 vaccine. TCRdb's copy holds only in-frame clones and misses some; the assay was immunoSEQ multiplex PCR. Among 150,000 to 200,000 clones, 80% to 90% were seen once, and the ten largest hold 6% to 8%. The sequenced sample was peripheral blood, obtained on day 0 of AZD1222 vaccination. The receptor set was obtained from an adult in good health.

The J gene is TRBJ2-5, the V gene TRBV20-1, with 7 positions matching TRBD2. In germline, CDR1 is DFQATT, CDR2 SNEGSKA (reference sequence). This CDR3 has 14 residues. V was clipped by 4 bases and J by 4 bases; unmatched bases: 9. CDR3 nucleotide sequence: TGCAGTGCTACTGACTTGGGAGGGACAGAGACCCAGTACTTC. This translates into CSATDLGGTETQYF.

The J gene is TRBJ2-7, the V gene TRBV2; tentatively, D is TRBD1 (6 bases). The germline V gene encodes CDR1 SNHLY and CDR2 FYNNEI. Trimming took off 8 bases at V and 3 bases at J, with 8 bases between the two ends. The CDR3 loop spans 11 amino acids. CDR3 loop: CASGQYYEQYV. The DNA of the CDR3 is TGTGCCAGCGGACAGTACTACGAGCAGTACGTC.

The rearrangement links TRBV2 to TRBJ2-5, with a weak D call TRBD2 (6 bases). The CDR3 covers 13 residues. V lost 5 bases and J 4 bases, leaving 11 bases between the germline ends. Germline V gives CDR1 SNHLY, CDR2 FYNNEI. The CDR3 DNA reads TGTGCCAGCAGTCCCCGGGAGAGAGAGACCCAGTACTTC. This encodes CASSPRERETQYF.

This clone appeared once. The chain employs TRBV15 and TRBJ1-1; TRBD1 might be the D (5 bases). CDR3 size: 12 residues. The germline V gene has CDR1 LNHNV and CDR2 YYDKDF (reference sequence). V lost 6 bases and J 11 bases, leaving 16 bases between the germline ends. In DNA form, the CDR3 reads TGTGCCACCAGTGCCACGTCGAGGGGCGCTTTCTTT. Its protein is CATSATSRGAFF.

This chain joins TRBV7-3 and TRBJ2-1; D possibly corresponds to TRBD1 (6 bases). V was clipped by 2 bases and J by 4 bases, with 6 bases between them. This CDR3 has 13 amino acids. The V gene's germline CDR1 is SGHTA and CDR2 FQGTGA. The CDR3 nucleotides are TGTGCCAGCAGCTTAGACAGGTACAATGAGCAGTTCTTC. Translation gives CASSLDRYNEQFF.

This sequence joins TRBV25-1 and TRBJ1-2; TRBD1 aligns across 9 bases. V shed 6 bases, J shed 4 bases, and the junction held 6 bases outside the gene matches. The CDR3 loop spans 14 amino acids. Germline V lookup: CDR1 MGHDK, CDR2 SYGVNS. The CDR3 nucleotides read TGTGCCAGCAGAGGGACAGGGCGGATCTATGGCTACACCTTC. Residues: CASRGTGRIYGYTF.

The chain links TRBV5-1 to TRBJ1-6; 9 nucleotides match TRBD1. CDR3 length: 15 amino acids. Trimming at V came to 4 bases and at J to 9 bases, leaving 8 bases not matched to a gene. Germline V gene sequence: CDR1 SGHRS, CDR2 YFSETQ. CDR3 residues: CASSVDRGSGSPLHF. The CDR3, as DNA: TGCGCCAGCAGCGTGGACAGGGGTAGTGGTTCACCCCTCCACTTT.

V usage is TRBV20-1 and J usage is TRBJ1-2; D gene unclear. Trimming removed 7 bases at V and 4 bases at J, with 7 bases between. CDR1 is DFQATT, CDR2 SNEGSKA, per germline (reference sequence). The CDR3 is 10 residues long. Here the CDR3 DNA reads TGCAGTGTCATGGTCTATGGCTACACCTTC. The encoded protein is CSVMVYGYTF.

The DNA of the CDR3 is TGTGCCAGCAGCCAACCGGGACAGGGGGTTGAAAAACTGTTTTTT. It is translated as CASSQPGQGVEKLFF. The chain recombines TRBV5-4 with TRBJ1-4, with TRBD1 identical over 11 bases. V shed 4 bases and J 7 bases; nucleotides not matched to a gene: 6. The CDR3 totals 15 residues. From germline, CDR1 is SGHNT and CDR2 YYREEE (reference sequence).

The genes are TRBV7-9 and TRBJ2-3; D is unclear. Germline CDR1 and CDR2: SEHNR and FQNEAQ (reference sequence). The CDR3 totals 15 residues. Trimming stripped 0 bases from V and 1 base from J, with 8 bases between. This chain's CDR3 is CASSLALLGTDTQYF. The CDR3, as DNA: TGTGCCAGCAGCTTAGCCCTTTTGGGCACAGATACGCAGTATTTT.

The chain links TRBV5-1 to TRBJ1-1; possibly TRBD1 for D (5 bases). The CDR3 is made up of 15 amino acids. The V gene's germline CDR1 is SGHRS and CDR2 YFSETQ. V dropped 1 base and J dropped 0 bases, with 10 bases sitting between them. Here the CDR3 DNA reads TGCGCCAGCAGCTTGCTTGGGGGGATGAACACTGAAGCTTTCTTT. Translated: CASSLLGGMNTEAFF.

The chain joins TRBV20-1 to TRBJ2-5; unclear D gene. CDR3 length: 11 amino acids. The germline V gene has CDR1 DFQATT and CDR2 SNEGSKA (reference sequence). The ends were cut back, 6 bases at V and 5 bases at J, with 10 bases in the middle. Written as DNA, the CDR3 is TGCAGTGCCAGCCGGCGGGAGACCCAGTACTTC. As protein: CSASRRETQYF.

The chain has TRBV5-5 and TRBJ2-7, with 9 nucleotides matching TRBD1. The CDR3 sequence is 16 residues long. Losses at the gene ends were 2 bases for V and 6 bases for J; bases not matched to a gene: 12. In germline, CDR1 is SGHKS, CDR2 YYEKEE (reference sequence). The DNA for the CDR3 is TGTGCCAGCAGCTTCCTGACAGGGGGTTGGGGTATCGAGCAGTACTTC. Residues: CASSFLTGGWGIEQYF.